This T cell receptor beta chain came from a study of Graves' ophthalmopathy and Graves' hyperthyroidism. Study results and limitations: Classification of ophthalmopathy versus stable hyperthyroidism by a 13-signature model yielded around 91% sensitivity and around 76% specificity.

Transcripts of RNA were the source for amplifying TCR beta CDR3 regions. In the first round, RT-PCR was carried out with HTBI primers, and a multiplex PCR formed the second round. One entry per CDR3 protein results from TCRdb running MiXCR on the multiplex PCR reads. The data show approximately 640,000 distinct CDR3 sequences, roughly two fifths seen once. The CDR3 covers 14 residues. Trimming at V came to 3 bases and at J to 5 bases, leaving 5 bases not matched to a gene. Germline-derived CDR1 and CDR2 are SEHNR and FQNEAQ (reference sequence). As to this clonotype: Its specificity is unknown.

The chain combines TRBV7-9 with TRBJ2-7; TRBD1 matches at 9 bases. The sequencing sample was made of peripheral blood. The sequence was obtained from an adult man with Graves' ophthalmopathy. This chain's CDR3 is CASSLTGGSHEQYF. The CDR3 coding sequence is TGTGCCAGCAGCTTGACAGGGGGGTCCCACGAGCAGTACTTC.